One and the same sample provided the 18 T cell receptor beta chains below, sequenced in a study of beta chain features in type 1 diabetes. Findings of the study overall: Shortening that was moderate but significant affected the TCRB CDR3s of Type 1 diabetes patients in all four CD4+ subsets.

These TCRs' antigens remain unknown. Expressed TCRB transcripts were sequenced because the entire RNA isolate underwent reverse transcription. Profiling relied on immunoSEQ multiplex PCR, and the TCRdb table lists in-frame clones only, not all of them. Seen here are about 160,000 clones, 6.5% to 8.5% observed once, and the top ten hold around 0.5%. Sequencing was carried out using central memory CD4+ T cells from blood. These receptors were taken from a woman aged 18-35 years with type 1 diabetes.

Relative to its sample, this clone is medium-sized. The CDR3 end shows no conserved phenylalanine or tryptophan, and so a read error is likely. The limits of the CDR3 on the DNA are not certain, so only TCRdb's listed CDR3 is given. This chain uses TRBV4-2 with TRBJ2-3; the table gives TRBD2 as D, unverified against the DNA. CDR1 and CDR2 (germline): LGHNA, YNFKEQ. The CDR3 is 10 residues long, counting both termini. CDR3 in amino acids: CASSQSGAPV.

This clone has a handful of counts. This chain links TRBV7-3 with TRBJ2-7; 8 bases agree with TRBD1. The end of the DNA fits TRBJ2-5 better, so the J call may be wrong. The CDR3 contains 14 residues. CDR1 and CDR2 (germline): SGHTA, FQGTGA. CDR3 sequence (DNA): TGTGCCAGCAGCCCGACGGACAGGGCTGAGACCCAGTACTTC. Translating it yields CASSPTDRAETQYF.

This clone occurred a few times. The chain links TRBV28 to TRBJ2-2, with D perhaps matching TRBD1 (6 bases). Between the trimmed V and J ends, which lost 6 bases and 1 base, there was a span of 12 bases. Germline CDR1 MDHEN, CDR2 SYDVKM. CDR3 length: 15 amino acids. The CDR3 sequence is CASRPLGQNTGELFF. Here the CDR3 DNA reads TGTGCCAGCAGACCGCTGGGACAGAACACCGGGGAGCTGTTTTTT.

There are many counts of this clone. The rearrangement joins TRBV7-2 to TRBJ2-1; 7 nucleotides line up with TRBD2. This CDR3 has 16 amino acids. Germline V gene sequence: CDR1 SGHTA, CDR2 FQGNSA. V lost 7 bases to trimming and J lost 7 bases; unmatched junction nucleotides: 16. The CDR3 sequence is CASTPGFAGVGNEQFF. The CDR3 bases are TGTGCCAGCACCCCGGGGTTTGCGGGAGTCGGGAATGAGCAGTTCTTC.

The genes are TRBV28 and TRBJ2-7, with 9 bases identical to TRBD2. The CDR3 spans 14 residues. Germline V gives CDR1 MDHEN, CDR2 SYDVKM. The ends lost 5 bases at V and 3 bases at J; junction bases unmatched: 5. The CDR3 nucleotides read TGTGCCAGCAGTCGACTAGCGGAGAACTACGAGCAGTACTTC. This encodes CASSRLAENYEQYF.

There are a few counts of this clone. The CDR3 region is CASSEVAETQYF. The CDR3 DNA follows: TGTGCCAGCAGTGAGGTAGCGGAGACCCAGTACTTC. The chain recombines TRBV2 with TRBJ2-5, with TRBD2 as a possible D gene (5 bases). Germline CDR1 is SNHLY and CDR2 is FYNNEI. This CDR3 has 12 residues. The V gene lost 3 bases and the J gene lost 5 bases, with 7 bases spanning the gap.

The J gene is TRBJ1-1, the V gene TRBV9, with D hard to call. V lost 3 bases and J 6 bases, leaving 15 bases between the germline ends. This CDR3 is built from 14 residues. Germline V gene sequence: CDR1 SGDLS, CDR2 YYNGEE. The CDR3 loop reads CASSARPGIAEAFF. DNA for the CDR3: TGTGCCAGCAGCGCTAGACCGGGGATCGCTGAAGCTTTCTTT.

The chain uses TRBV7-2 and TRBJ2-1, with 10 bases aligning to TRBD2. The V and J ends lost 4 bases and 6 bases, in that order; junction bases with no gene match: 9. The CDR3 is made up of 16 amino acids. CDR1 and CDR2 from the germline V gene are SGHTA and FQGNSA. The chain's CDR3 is CASSSGGLAAVNEQFF. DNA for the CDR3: TGTGCCAGCAGCTCAGGCGGACTAGCGGCTGTCAATGAGCAGTTCTTC.

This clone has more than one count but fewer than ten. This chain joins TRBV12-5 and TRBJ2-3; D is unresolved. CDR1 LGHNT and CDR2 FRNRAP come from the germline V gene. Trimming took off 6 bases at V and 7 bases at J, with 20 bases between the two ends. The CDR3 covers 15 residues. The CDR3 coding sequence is TGTGCTAGTGGACCTGAGACCTCATTAGCACATACGCAGTATTTT. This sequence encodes CASGPETSLAHTQYF.

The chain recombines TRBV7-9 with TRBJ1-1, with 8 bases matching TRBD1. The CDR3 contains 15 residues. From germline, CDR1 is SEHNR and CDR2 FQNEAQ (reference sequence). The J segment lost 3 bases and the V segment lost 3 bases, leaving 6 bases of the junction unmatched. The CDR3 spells CASSLWTGPDTEAFF. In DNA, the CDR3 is TGTGCCAGCAGCTTGTGGACAGGGCCCGACACTGAAGCTTTCTTT.

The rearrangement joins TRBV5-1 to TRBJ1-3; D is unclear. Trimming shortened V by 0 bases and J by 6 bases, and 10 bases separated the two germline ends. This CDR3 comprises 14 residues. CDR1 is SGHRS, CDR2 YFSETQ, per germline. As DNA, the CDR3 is TGCGCCAGCAGCTTGGGGGCTCAGGAAAACACCATATATTTT. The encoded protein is CASSLGAQENTIYF.

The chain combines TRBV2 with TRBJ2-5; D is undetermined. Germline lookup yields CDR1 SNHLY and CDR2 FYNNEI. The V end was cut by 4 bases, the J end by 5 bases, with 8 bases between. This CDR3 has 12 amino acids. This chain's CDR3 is CASSADIETQYF. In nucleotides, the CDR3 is TGTGCCAGCAGTGCAGACATCGAGACCCAGTACTTC.

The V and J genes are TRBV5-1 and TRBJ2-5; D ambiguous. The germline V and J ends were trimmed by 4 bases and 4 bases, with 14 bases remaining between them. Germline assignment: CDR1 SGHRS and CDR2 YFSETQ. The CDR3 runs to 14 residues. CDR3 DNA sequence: TGCGCCAGCAGCCTGACACACTCCGGAGAGACCCAGTACTTC. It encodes CASSLTHSGETQYF.

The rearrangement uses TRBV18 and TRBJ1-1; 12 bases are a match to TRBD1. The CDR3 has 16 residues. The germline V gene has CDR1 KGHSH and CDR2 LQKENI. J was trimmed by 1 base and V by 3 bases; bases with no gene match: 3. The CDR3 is CASSPGQGARNTEAFF. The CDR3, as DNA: TGTGCCAGCTCACCGGGACAGGGGGCAAGGAACACTGAAGCTTTCTTT.

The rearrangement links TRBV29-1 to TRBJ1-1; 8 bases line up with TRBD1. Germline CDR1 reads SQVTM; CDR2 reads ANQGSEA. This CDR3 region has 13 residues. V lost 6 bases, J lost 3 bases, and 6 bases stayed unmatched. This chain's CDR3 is CSVGQGGDTEAFF. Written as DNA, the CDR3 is TGCAGCGTCGGACAGGGCGGGGACACTGAAGCTTTCTTT.

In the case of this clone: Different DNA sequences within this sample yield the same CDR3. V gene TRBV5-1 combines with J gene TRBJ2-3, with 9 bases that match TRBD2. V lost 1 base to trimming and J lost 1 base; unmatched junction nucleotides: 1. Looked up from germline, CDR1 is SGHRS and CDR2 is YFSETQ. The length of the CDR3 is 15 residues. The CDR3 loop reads CASSLSSGGTDTQYF. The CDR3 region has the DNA TGCGCCAGCAGCTTGTCTAGCGGGGGCACAGATACGCAGTATTTT.

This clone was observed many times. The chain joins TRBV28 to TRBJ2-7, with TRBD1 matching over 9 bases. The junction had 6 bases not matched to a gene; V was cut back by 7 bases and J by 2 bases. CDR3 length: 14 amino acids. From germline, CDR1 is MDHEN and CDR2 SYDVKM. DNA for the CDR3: TGTGCCAGCACCCCGGGACAGGGTACCTACGAGCAGTACTTC. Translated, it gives CASTPGQGTYEQYF.

The CDR3 loop is CASSPRTSGSLNEQFF. For the CDR3, the DNA is TGCGCCAGCAGCCCGCGGACTAGCGGGAGTTTAAATGAGCAGTTCTTC. The chain employs TRBV5-1 and TRBJ2-1; 13 positions agree with TRBD2. V was pared by 4 bases and J by 7 bases, with 8 bases of the junction left unmatched. The CDR3 length is 16 residues. Germline loops: CDR1 SGHRS, CDR2 YFSETQ.